This T cell receptor beta chain is drawn from a study of memory CD4+ T cells and cytomegalovirus serostatus. The assay was immunoSEQ multiplex PCR, and TCRdb's table has in-frame clones only and misses some. The profile shows over 45,000 clones, around 82% of them singletons. Single viable CD3+CD4+CD8-CD45RO+ cells were sorted as the memory CD4+ T cells. Germline CDR1 and CDR2: MNHNY and SVGAGI (reference sequence). V dropped 6 bases and J dropped 1 base, with 11 bases sitting between them. The CDR3 spans 14 residues. The chain couples TRBV6-6 to TRBJ2-3, with a possible D match to TRBD2 (6 bases). This receptor was identified in an adult in good health and CMV-seronegative. Some clones in this sample may be carry-over from other donors' samples. Sequencing was done on a sample of memory CD4+ T cells from blood. CDR3 DNA sequence: TGTGCCAGCAGCACTAGCATTCGCACAGATACGCAGTATTTT. This translates into CASSTSIRTDTQYF.